One sample yielded the 22 T cell receptor beta chains listed below, sequenced in a study of T cells in Graves' hyperthyroidism and ophthalmopathy (dated by TCRdb to about 2019). Preparation of the library involved multiplex PCR. Instrument used: Illumina HiSeq 2000. TCR beta CDR3 regions were amplified from RNA transcripts. For the first round of RT-PCR on the TCR CDR3, the HTBI primer set was used together with the Qiagen OneStep RT-PCR kit. In TCRdb, the public reads were trimmed at Q25 with fastp and aligned with MiXCR, with productive beta chains retained. CDR3 protein sequences are deduplicated, and each keeps its most common genes and DNA. This sample gives approximately 400,000 distinct CDR3 sequences in total; under 15% of them show up just once. Of the sample, less than 35% falls within the top ten clones. Sequences were obtained from blood. These receptors originate from a woman aged 30 to 39 with Graves' hyperthyroidism.

This clonotype was counted many times. V usage is TRBV12-3 or TRBV12-4 and J usage is TRBJ1-6, with D tentatively TRBD1 (6 bases). This CDR3 comprises 14 residues. The germline V and J ends were trimmed by 3 bases and 6 bases, with 9 bases remaining between them. CDR3 in DNA: TGTGCCAGCAGTTTTACGGGGGCTAATTCACCCCTCCACTTT. Protein: CASSFTGANSPLHF.

This clonotype was seen at least ten times. The rearrangement joins TRBV11-1 to TRBJ2-2; possibly TRBD1 for D (6 bases). Germline CDR1 SGHAT, CDR2 FQDESV (reference sequence). The CDR3 consists of 15 residues. V lost 7 bases, J lost 1 base, and 13 bases lay in between. CDR3 bases: TGTGCCAGCACCCACTTGGACAGGAACACCGGGGAGCTGTTTTTT. It is translated as CASTHLDRNTGELFF.

The genes are TRBV5-6 and TRBJ2-1; TRBD2 might be the D (5 bases). The CDR3 length is 14 residues. Trimming left V 0 bases short and J 8 bases short, with 12 bases between. Per germline, CDR1 SGHDT and CDR2 YYEEEE. This chain's CDR3 is CASSLARSVHEQFF. The DNA for the CDR3 is TGTGCCAGCAGCTTGGCACGTAGCGTTCATGAGCAGTTCTTC.

This CDR3 reads CASSSTGTGWNEQFF. The CDR3 bases are TGTGCCAGCAGTTCGACCGGGACAGGGTGGAATGAGCAGTTCTTC. This chain connects TRBV28 to TRBJ2-1; 9 bases agree with TRBD1. With V trimmed by 4 bases and J by 7 bases, 8 bases remained unmatched. The germline CDR1 and CDR2 sequences are MDHEN and SYDVKM. This CDR3 is 15 amino acids long.

The chain has TRBV25-1 and TRBJ2-1; 11 positions match TRBD2. Germline-derived CDR1 and CDR2 are MGHDK and SYGVNS. The CDR3 loop spans 15 amino acids. V gave up 8 bases and J gave up 4 bases; unmatched junction bases: 7. CDR3 nucleotide sequence: TGTGCCAGCGAAGGACTAGCGGGTTCATACAATGAGCAGTTCTTC. It specifies CASEGLAGSYNEQFF.

In this sample, this clonotype turned up a few times. The rearrangement joins TRBV6-1 to TRBJ2-6, with unresolved D. V was pared by 2 bases and J by 8 bases, with 13 bases between. Germline V lookup: CDR1 MNHNS, CDR2 SASEGT. The CDR3 is 15 amino acids. This chain's CDR3 is CASSEISLRPNVLTF. CDR3 in DNA: TGTGCCAGCAGTGAAATCTCTTTAAGGCCCAACGTCCTGACTTTC.

The chain employs TRBV12-3 or TRBV12-4 and TRBJ1-5; TRBD1 might be the D (6 bases). The V gene lost 3 bases and the J gene lost 5 bases, with 11 bases spanning the gap. The CDR3 totals 14 residues. The CDR3, as DNA: TGTGCCAGCAGTTTCGGACAGAAAGATCAGCCCCAGCATTTT. Protein sequence: CASSFGQKDQPQHF.

The DNA for the CDR3 is TGTGCCAGCAGTTTTATCCGAGACCAGGGAATCTACAATGAGCAGTACTTC. This codes for CASSFIRDQGIYNEQYF. The V gene is TRBV12-3 or TRBV12-4, the J gene TRBJ2-1; a possible D gene is TRBD1 (5 bases). The closer fit of TRBJ2-7 to the DNA end suggests the J call may be wrong. CDR3 length: 17 residues.

This clonotype was observed a few times. The chain links TRBV6-2 or TRBV6-3 to TRBJ2-7; unclear D gene. Germline CDR1 reads MNHEY; CDR2 reads SVGEGT. The CDR3 runs to 15 residues. V was shortened by 4 bases and J by 0 bases, with 13 bases between the two germline ends. Here the CDR3 DNA reads TGTGCCAGCAGTTTAGAGCGACCCAGCTCCTACGAGCAGTACTTC. Protein sequence: CASSLERPSSYEQYF.

This clonotype was counted between two and nine times. Germline and junction disagree at one end, which may indicate a read error. V usage is TRBV10-3 and J usage is TRBJ2-3, with TRBD1 matching 9 bases. Germline lookup yields CDR1 ENHRY and CDR2 SYGVKD. The length of the CDR3 is 15 residues. CDR3 sequence reads: CASSRDRAPTDTQYF. The CDR3 DNA follows: TGTGCCAGCAGTCGGGACAGGGCCCCCACAGATACGCAGTATTTT.

Notes on this clonotype: A read error is possible here, since a much larger clone lies one base away. V is TRBV6-1 and J is TRBJ2-5; 9 nucleotides match TRBD1. The germline CDR1 and CDR2 sequences are MNHNS and SASEGT. This CDR3 is built from 14 residues. In DNA form, the CDR3 reads TGTACCAGCAGGGAGGGACAGGGAAGAGAGACCCAGTACTTC. This gives the protein CTSREGQGRETQYF.

As DNA, the CDR3 is TGTGCCTGGCACGACACTGCGAGGTTCCGTGGAAACACCATATATTTT. Amino acids: CAWHDTARFRGNTIYF. The rearrangement links TRBV30 to TRBJ1-3, with D unresolved. The V end was cut by 5 bases, the J end by 3 bases, with 20 bases between. The CDR3 totals 16 residues. Germline V CDR1 and CDR2: GTSNPN, SVGIG (reference sequence).

As to this clonotype: A read error is possible here, since a much larger clone lies one base away. The rearrangement uses TRBV7-3 and TRBJ2-7; no definite D call. The CDR3 runs 14 residues. CDR1 SGHTA and CDR2 FQGTGA come from the germline V gene. The CDR3 bases are TGTGCCAGCCGCTTAATCATAAACTCCTACGAGCAGTACTTC. This encodes CASRLIINSYEQYF.

This clonotype came up many times. This chain connects TRBV7-8 to TRBJ2-1; 12 nucleotides line up with TRBD2. V was pared by 5 bases and J by 9 bases, with 8 bases of the junction left unmatched. The germline CDR1 and CDR2 sequences are SGHVS and FQNEAQ. This CDR3 is 15 amino acids long. The CDR3 protein is CASSPASGRAGEQFF. The CDR3 region has the DNA TGTGCCAGCAGCCCCGCTAGCGGGAGGGCCGGTGAGCAGTTCTTC. Complete variable domain (other parts from reference TRBV7-8 and TRBJ2-1): GAGVSQSPRYKVAKRGQDVALRCDPISGHVSLFWYQQALGQGPEFLTYFQNEAQLDKSGLPSDRFFAERPEGSVSTLKIQRTQQEDSAVYLCASSPASGRAGEQFFGPGTRLTVL.

The V gene is TRBV20-1, the J gene TRBJ1-2; 10 nucleotides line up with TRBD1. J gave up 7 bases and V 0 bases, and 5 bases lay outside the gene matches. Germline lookup yields CDR1 DFQATT and CDR2 SNEGSKA (reference sequence). The CDR3 has 14 amino acids. The DNA of the CDR3 is TGCAGTGCTAGAGAGGGACAGGGGAGTGTTGGCTACACCTTC. Protein product: CSAREGQGSVGYTF.

The chain is built from TRBV29-1 and TRBJ1-1, with D possibly matching TRBD1 (5 bases). V lost 5 bases to trimming and J lost 1 base, with 11 bases between them. CDR1 is SQVTM, CDR2 ANQGSEA, per germline. This CDR3 has 13 amino acids. The CDR3 DNA reads as TGCAGCGTTCCGGACAAAAAGAACACTGAAGCTTTCTTT. Encoded protein: CSVPDKKNTEAFF.

This clonotype was detected a few times. The chain employs TRBV7-6 and TRBJ1-1; D unclear. V shed 5 bases and J shed 5 bases, with 18 bases lying between them. The length of the CDR3 is 15 residues. Germline V lookup: CDR1 SGHVS, CDR2 FNYEAQ. In nucleotides, the CDR3 is TGTGCCAGCAGCATAAGATCAGGAGGTTGGACTGAAGCTTTCTTT. Protein product: CASSIRSGGWTEAFF. The full variable domain, with the rest looked up from reference TRBV7-6 and TRBJ1-1, is GAGVSQSPRYKVTKRGQDVALRCDPISGHVSLYWYRQALGQGPEFLTYFNYEAQQDKSGLPNDRFSAERPEGSISTLTIQRTEQRDSAMYRCASSIRSGGWTEAFFGQGTRLTVV.

At least ten counts were recorded for this clonotype. The rearrangement uses TRBV18 and TRBJ2-7; 10 nucleotides agree with TRBD2. The junction had 3 bases not matched to a gene; V was cut back by 3 bases and J by 4 bases. CDR3 size: 14 residues. Germline CDR1 and CDR2: KGHSH and LQKENI. CDR3 DNA: TGTGCCAGCTCACCGTCTAGCGGGAGTTACGAGCAGTACTTC. Translating gives CASSPSSGSYEQYF.

V is TRBV15 and J is TRBJ2-5; 9 bases are shared with TRBD1. The ends lost 3 bases at V and 6 bases at J; junction bases unmatched: 14. There are 17 residues in the CDR3. CDR1 is LNHNV and CDR2 is YYDKDF in the germline V gene (reference sequence). In DNA form, the CDR3 reads TGTGCCACCAGCAGTACGCCGGGACAGGGACTTTCGAAGACCCAGTACTTC. It is translated as CATSSTPGQGLSKTQYF.

This clonotype was detected only a few times. The chain recombines TRBV6-1 with TRBJ2-7; weak D call: TRBD1 (5 bases). The CDR3 consists of 15 residues. Germline CDR1 MNHNS, CDR2 SASEGT. Trimming stripped 6 bases from V and 5 bases from J, with 20 bases between. The CDR3 sequence: CASSETATSAHEQYF. In DNA, the CDR3 is TGTGCCAGCAGCGAGACAGCGACCTCCGCACACGAGCAGTACTTC.

This chain uses TRBV30 with TRBJ1-3, with D perhaps TRBD1 (5 bases). Trimming shortened V by 3 bases and J by 2 bases, and 17 bases separated the two germline ends. Looked up from germline, CDR1 is GTSNPN and CDR2 is SVGIG (reference sequence). The CDR3 contains 16 residues. The CDR3 reads CAWRPRGYSTGNTIYF. Here the CDR3 DNA reads TGTGCCTGGAGGCCCCGGGGGTACAGCACTGGAAACACCATATATTTT.

This clonotype came up many times. The V gene is TRBV12-3 or TRBV12-4, the J gene TRBJ2-1; the D gene is possibly TRBD2 (6 bases). V was clipped by 6 bases and J by 8 bases, with 26 bases between them. This CDR3 region has 17 residues. The CDR3 is CASSTHPAGPPGDEQFF. CDR3 bases: TGTGCCAGCAGCACACACCCGGCGGGCCCCCCGGGGGATGAGCAGTTCTTC.